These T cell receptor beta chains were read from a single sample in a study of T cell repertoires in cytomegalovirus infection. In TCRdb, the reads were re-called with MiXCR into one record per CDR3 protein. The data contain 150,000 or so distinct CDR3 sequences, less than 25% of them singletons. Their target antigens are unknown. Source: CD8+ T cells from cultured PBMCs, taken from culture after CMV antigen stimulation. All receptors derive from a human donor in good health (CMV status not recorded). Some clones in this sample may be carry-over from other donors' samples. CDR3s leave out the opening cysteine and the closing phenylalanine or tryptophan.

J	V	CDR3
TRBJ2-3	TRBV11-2	ASSLAGTGLGGDTQY
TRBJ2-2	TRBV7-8	ASSLVIEGRDTGELF
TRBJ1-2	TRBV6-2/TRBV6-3	ASSLTRDSSPNYGYT
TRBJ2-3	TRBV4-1	ASSQGTGTDTQY
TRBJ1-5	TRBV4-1	ASSHGDSNNQPQH
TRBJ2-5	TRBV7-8	ASSSLDRKTQY
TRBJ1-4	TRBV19	ASSTPGQINKKLF
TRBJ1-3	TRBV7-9	ASSRWEKIGNTIY
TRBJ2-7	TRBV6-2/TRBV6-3	ASSYRDRGIEQY
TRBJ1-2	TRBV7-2	ASSSTGGDGYT
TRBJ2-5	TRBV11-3	ASSAAPSGEETQY
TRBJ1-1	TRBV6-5	ASSYGTGATEAF
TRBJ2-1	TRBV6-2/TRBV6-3	ASIAGIEQF
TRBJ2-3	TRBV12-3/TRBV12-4	ASSFVGSPTDTQY
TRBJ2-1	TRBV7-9	ASSARDGLGGDSNNEQF
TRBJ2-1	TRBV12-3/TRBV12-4	ASSASQRGGDNEQF
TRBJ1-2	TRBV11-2	ASSLSPGGYGYT
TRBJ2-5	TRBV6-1	ASSERRGGAKETQY
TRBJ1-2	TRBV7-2	ASSLFAGTNNYGYT
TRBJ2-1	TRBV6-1	ASSEGTGPYNEQF
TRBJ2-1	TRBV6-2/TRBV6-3	ASSMGFEQF